This T cell receptor (beta chain) appears in the sequencing data of a study of CXCR3-negative and CXCR3-positive naive CD8 T cells. Findings of the study overall: Diversity was high in both naive subsets and much lower in memory cells. PBMCs showed partially decreased CXCR3 expression after cryopreservation, and most assays used fresh PBMCs.

Via 5' RACE with UMI labels, TRB cDNA libraries were prepared. With the 5' RACE reads reprocessed, TCRdb shows one record per CDR3 protein and no DNA. This sample's table reports 50,000 to 60,000 distinct CDR3 sequences. Remarks on this clonotype: The antigen is unknown.

The CDR3 sequence is 11 residues long. Germline values: CDR1 DFQATT, CDR2 SNEGSKA (reference sequence). All CD8+ T cell subsets were sorted in triplicate at 250,000 to 300,000 cells each. V is TRBV20-1 and J is TRBJ2-5. This receptor was identified in a human donor in good health. Some clones in this sample may be carry-over from other donors' samples. Sequenced: naive CXCR3- CD8+ T cells from blood. Subset here: CD45RO-CCR7+CD27+CD95- naive CD8+ T cells lacking CXCR3 (TNR3-). The CDR3 protein is CSARRPETQYF.